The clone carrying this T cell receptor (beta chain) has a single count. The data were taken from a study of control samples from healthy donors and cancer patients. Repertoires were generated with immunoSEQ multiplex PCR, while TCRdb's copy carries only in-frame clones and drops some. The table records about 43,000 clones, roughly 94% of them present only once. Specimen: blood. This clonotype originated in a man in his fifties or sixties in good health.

The CDR3 spells CSVLYRANYGYTF. CDR3 DNA sequence: TGCAGCGTTCTATACAGGGCTAACTATGGCTACACCTTC. The chain links TRBV29-1 to TRBJ1-2, with TRBD1 as a possible D gene (6 bases). The V gene's germline CDR1 is SQVTM and CDR2 ANQGSEA. CDR3 length equals 13 residues. V was pared by 5 bases and J by 0 bases, with 10 bases between.